The clone carrying this T cell receptor (beta chain) was observed at least ten times. What it binds is unknown. The data derive from a study of blood T cells in healthy people across ages. Then a second PCR, running roughly 7 to 12 cycles, was carried out with a sample-barcoded 5' primer and a J-beta primer mix. A template-switch adaptor with 12 random nucleotides tagged each cDNA molecule. MiXCR, applied by TCRdb to the 5' RACE reads, yields one record per CDR3 protein. This table has over 950,000 distinct CDR3 sequences, less than 45% appearing once. Study observations and caveats: Higher diversity and more naive CD4+ cells were features of long-lived donors, compared to aged donors. Diversity figures derived from one million T cells were judged to underestimate the true value.

The receptor was isolated from a man younger than 35 in good health. Sequencing was performed on blood.

CDR3 loop: CASSVVEGQGGPQHF. The CDR3 DNA reads as TGTGCCAGCAGCGTAGTAGAGGGGCAGGGAGGGCCCCAGCATTTT. V usage is TRBV9 and J usage is TRBJ1-5; D is perhaps TRBD1 (5 bases). V was trimmed by 0 bases and J by 9 bases, leaving 16 bases between them. Looked up from germline, CDR1 is SGDLS and CDR2 is YYNGEE. CDR3 length: 15 residues.